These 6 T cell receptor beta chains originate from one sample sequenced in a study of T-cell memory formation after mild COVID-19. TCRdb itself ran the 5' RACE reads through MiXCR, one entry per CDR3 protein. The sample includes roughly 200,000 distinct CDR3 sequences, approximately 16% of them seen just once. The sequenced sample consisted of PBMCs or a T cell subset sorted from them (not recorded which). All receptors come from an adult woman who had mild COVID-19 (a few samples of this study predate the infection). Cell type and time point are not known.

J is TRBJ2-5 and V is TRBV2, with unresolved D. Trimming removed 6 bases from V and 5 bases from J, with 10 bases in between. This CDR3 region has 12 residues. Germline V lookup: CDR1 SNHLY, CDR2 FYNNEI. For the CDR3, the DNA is TGTGCCAGCAGCGCCTTAGGGGAGACCCAGTACTTC. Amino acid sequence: CASSALGETQYF. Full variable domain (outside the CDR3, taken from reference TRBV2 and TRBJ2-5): EPEVTQTPSHQVTQMGQEVILRCVPISNHLYFYWYRQILGQKVEFLVSFYNNEISEKSEIFDDQFSVERPDGSNFTLKIRSTKLEDSAMYFCASSALGETQYFGPGTRLLVL.

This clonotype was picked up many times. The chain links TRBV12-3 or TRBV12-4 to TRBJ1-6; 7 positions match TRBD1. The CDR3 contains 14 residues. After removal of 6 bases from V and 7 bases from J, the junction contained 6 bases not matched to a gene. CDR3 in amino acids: CASSQGQRNSPLHF. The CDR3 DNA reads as TGTGCCAGCAGCCAGGGACAGAGGAATTCACCCCTCCACTTT.

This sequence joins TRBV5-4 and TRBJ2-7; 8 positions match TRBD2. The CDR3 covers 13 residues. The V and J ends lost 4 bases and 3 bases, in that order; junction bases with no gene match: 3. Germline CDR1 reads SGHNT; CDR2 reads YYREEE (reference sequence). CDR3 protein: CASSQTSDYEQYF. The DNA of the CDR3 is TGTGCCAGCAGCCAGACTAGCGACTACGAGCAGTACTTC.

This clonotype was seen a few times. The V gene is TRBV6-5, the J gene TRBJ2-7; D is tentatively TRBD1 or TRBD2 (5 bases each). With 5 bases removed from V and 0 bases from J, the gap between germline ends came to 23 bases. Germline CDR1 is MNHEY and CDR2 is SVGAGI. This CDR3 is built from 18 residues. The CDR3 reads CASSLTGASTLNSYEQYF. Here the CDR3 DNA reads TGTGCCAGCAGTCTCACCGGGGCGAGTACTCTTAACTCCTACGAGCAGTACTTC.

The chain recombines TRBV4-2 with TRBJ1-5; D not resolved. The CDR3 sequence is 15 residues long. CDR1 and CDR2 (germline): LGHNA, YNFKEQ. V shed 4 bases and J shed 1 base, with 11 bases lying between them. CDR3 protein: CASSPEGGSNQPQHF. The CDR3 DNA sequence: TGTGCCAGCAGCCCCGAGGGTGGGAGCAATCAGCCCCAGCATTTT.

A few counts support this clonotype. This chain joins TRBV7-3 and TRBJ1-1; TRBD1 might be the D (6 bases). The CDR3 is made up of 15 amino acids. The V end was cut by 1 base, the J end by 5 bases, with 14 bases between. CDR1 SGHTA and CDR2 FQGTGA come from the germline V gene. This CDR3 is CASSLKNREGTEAFF. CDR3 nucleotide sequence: TGTGCCAGCAGCTTAAAGAACAGGGAGGGAACTGAAGCTTTCTTT.